This paragraph reports one T cell receptor beta chain. What it binds is not known. The sample providers were healthy Caucasian people from Russia, aged about 6 to 95. The CDR3 is 14 amino acids. The germline V gene encodes CDR1 SQVTM and CDR2 ANQGSEA. V lost 5 bases and J lost 3; bases outside the gene matches: 7. The record originates from a study of blood T cells in healthy people across ages. Study information: Template switching picked up about one barcoded beta molecule for each two T cells.

Overall study findings and caveats: Per million T cells, TCR beta diversity dropped about linearly as age rose. Strongly correlated with naive T cell percentage was TCR beta diversity.

The second PCR ran roughly 7 to 12 cycles with a sample-barcoded 5' primer and J-beta primers. One entry per CDR3 protein results from TCRdb running MiXCR on the 5' RACE reads. Of roughly 1,500,000 distinct CDR3 sequences in the sample, 34% were seen once. The sequencing sample was made of blood. The rearrangement links TRBV29-1 to TRBJ2-3; TRBD2 matches at 8 bases. The sequence was obtained from a woman younger than 45 in good health. CDR3 DNA sequence: TGCAGCGTTAAAAGGACTAGCCTGACAGATACGCAGTATTTT. It translates to CSVKRTSLTDTQYF.